Presented here are 22 T cell receptor beta chains from one specimen sequenced in a study of monozygotic twins with inflammatory bowel disease. TCRdb reprocessed the 5' RACE reads and keeps a single row for each CDR3 protein, giving no DNA. Its table records under 150,000 distinct CDR3 sequences. Source material: blood. The receptors derive from a human donor with ulcerative colitis or Crohn's disease, or a healthy co-twin of an affected twin (not recorded which).

CDR3: CASSVGRSNQPQHF. V and J are TRBV16 and TRBJ1-5. The V gene's germline CDR1 is KGHSY and CDR2 FQNENV. The CDR3 sequence is 14 residues long.

The CDR3 is CASSLGTGVRETQYF. The chain combines TRBV4-3 with TRBJ2-5; the TCRdb call, TRBD1, lacks DNA for checking. The CDR3 is made up of 15 amino acids. Per the germline V gene, CDR1 is LGHNA and CDR2 is YSLEER.

The chain uses TRBV7-2 and TRBJ1-4; TCRdb gives TRBD1 as the D gene, but with no DNA this cannot be confirmed. In germline, CDR1 is SGHTA, CDR2 FQGNSA. This CDR3 contains 13 residues. The CDR3 protein is CASSSDRFEKLFF.

V gene TRBV12-3 or TRBV12-4 combines with J gene TRBJ2-5; TCRdb indicates TRBD1, and absent DNA this call remains unverified. The CDR3 runs to 14 residues. This CDR3 is CASSLVAPAETQYF.

The chain combines TRBV7-8 with TRBJ2-3; there is no DNA to check the TCRdb D call of TRBD1. CDR3 size: 11 residues. Germline assignment: CDR1 SGHVS and CDR2 FQNEAQ. This CDR3 is CATGRSDTQYF.

The chain carries TRBV4-2 and TRBJ2-7. This CDR3 is built from 13 residues. Germline CDR1 LGHNA, CDR2 YNFKEQ. CDR3 region: CASSQDTSAEQYF.

CDR3 protein: CASSLDYGGAVGVYEQYF. This chain uses TRBV11-1 with TRBJ2-7. CDR1 and CDR2 from the germline V gene are SGHAT and FQDESV (reference sequence). The CDR3 contains 18 residues.

V gene TRBV19 combines with J gene TRBJ1-5; absent DNA, TCRdb's TRBD1 call cannot be checked. This CDR3 is built from 15 residues. Germline CDR1 is LNHDA and CDR2 is SQIVND (reference sequence). The CDR3 region is CASSYWTYSNQPQHF.

This chain links TRBV5-1 with TRBJ1-3; lacking DNA, the TRBD1 call made by TCRdb goes unchecked. Germline loops: CDR1 SGHRS, CDR2 YFSETQ. This CDR3 region has 14 residues. Here the CDR3 reads CASSLGQAGNTIYF.

The V and J genes are TRBV6-2 or TRBV6-3 and TRBJ2-2; with no DNA, the TCRdb D assignment of TRBD1 cannot be verified. CDR1 MNHEY and CDR2 SVGEGT come from the germline V gene. The CDR3 is made up of 17 amino acids. The CDR3 loop reads CASSYLDRVANTGELFF.

The chain links TRBV9 to TRBJ2-1; without DNA, the TCRdb call of TRBD2 cannot be checked. Germline V lookup: CDR1 SGDLS, CDR2 YYNGEE. This CDR3 is 16 amino acids long. The CDR3 loop is CASSARARGGYNEQFF.

This chain joins TRBV9 and TRBJ2-5; TCRdb proposes TRBD2, but this gene call is untestable without DNA. The CDR3 totals 15 residues. CDR1 and CDR2 (germline): SGDLS, YYNGEE. CDR3 residues: CASSLGGDSKETQYF.

The rearrangement uses TRBV7-2 and TRBJ1-1; checking the TCRdb D call of TRBD1 is not possible without DNA. Germline V gene lookup returns CDR1 SGHTA and CDR2 FQGNSA. The CDR3 is made up of 14 amino acids. The CDR3 sequence: CASSLGGPATEAFF.

The chain combines TRBV20-1 with TRBJ2-5; the TCRdb D gene call, TRBD2, has no DNA to confirm it. The CDR3 contains 16 residues. Germline-derived CDR1 and CDR2 are DFQATT and SNEGSKA (reference sequence). The CDR3 is CSASGGSGGRGETQYF.

This chain connects TRBV9 to TRBJ1-6. Germline loops: CDR1 SGDLS, CDR2 YYNGEE. This CDR3 is built from 15 residues. The CDR3: CASSAGGPQDSPLHF.

The J gene is TRBJ1-3, the V gene TRBV20-1. The CDR3 sequence is 14 residues long. The germline CDR1 and CDR2 sequences are DFQATT and SNEGSKA (reference sequence). CDR3: CSARRRDSGNTIYF.

The chain combines TRBV12-3 or TRBV12-4 with TRBJ2-1; TCRdb reports TRBD1, a call that lacks DNA to check it against. There are 15 residues in the CDR3. This CDR3 is CASSPLTGDYNEQFF.

The chain carries TRBV20-1 and TRBJ1-1; TCRdb indicates TRBD1, and absent DNA this call remains unverified. There are 15 residues in the CDR3. Germline-derived CDR1 and CDR2 are DFQATT and SNEGSKA (reference sequence). The CDR3 sequence is CSAGPGWGMNTEAFF.

The V and J genes are TRBV12-3 or TRBV12-4 and TRBJ2-1; no DNA is available, so the TRBD2 call from TCRdb remains unchecked. The CDR3 length is 16 residues. The CDR3 loop reads CASTPLAGLSYNEQFF.

V and J are TRBV20-1 and TRBJ2-7. The CDR3 covers 14 residues. Germline V gene sequence: CDR1 DFQATT, CDR2 SNEGSKA (reference sequence). The CDR3: CSARDKTSSYEQYF.

This chain connects TRBV13 to TRBJ1-1; TCRdb calls TRBD1, which cannot be checked without DNA. The CDR3 is 13 amino acids. CDR1 PRHDT and CDR2 FYEKMQ come from the germline V gene (reference sequence). The CDR3 loop reads CASSAYRGTEAFF.

This chain connects TRBV7-6 to TRBJ2-7; the D gene TCRdb calls, TRBD1, cannot be checked with no DNA. The CDR3 consists of 15 residues. Germline V lookup: CDR1 SGHVS, CDR2 FNYEAQ. CDR3 residues: CASSYYRGASYEQYF.